This entry is about one T cell receptor beta chain. Its antigen is undetermined. These data originate in a study of T cell responses to AZD1222 COVID-19 vaccine. Trimming cost V 4 bases and J 3 bases; bases outside gene matches: 8. CDR1 and CDR2 from the germline V gene are LNHDA and SQIVND (reference sequence). The CDR3 has 15 amino acids. Here immunoSEQ multiplex PCR was the method, and the copy in TCRdb shows in-frame clones only, minus some. The sample comprises about 180,000 clones, approximately 86% of which are singletons, and approximately 10% rests with the top ten. The study, taken as a whole, reports: Across the whole spike, CD4 TCRs peaked at regions 160-218 and 743-854.

The sequence came from an adult who received the AZD1222 COVID-19 vaccine. The J gene is TRBJ1-1, the V gene TRBV19; 7 bases align to TRBD1. Sequenced material: peripheral blood, taken 28 days after the second AZD1222 dose. The CDR3 spells CASSRQGGIDTEAFF. In DNA, the CDR3 is TGTGCCAGTAGTAGGCAGGGGGGTATCGACACTGAAGCTTTCTTT. The whole variable domain, filled in from reference TRBV19 and TRBJ1-1, reads DGGITQSPKYLFRKEGQNVTLSCEQNLNHDAMYWYRQDPGQGLRLIYYSQIVNDFQKGDIAEGYSVSREKKESFPLTVTSAQKNPTAFYLCASSRQGGIDTEAFFGQGTRLTVV.